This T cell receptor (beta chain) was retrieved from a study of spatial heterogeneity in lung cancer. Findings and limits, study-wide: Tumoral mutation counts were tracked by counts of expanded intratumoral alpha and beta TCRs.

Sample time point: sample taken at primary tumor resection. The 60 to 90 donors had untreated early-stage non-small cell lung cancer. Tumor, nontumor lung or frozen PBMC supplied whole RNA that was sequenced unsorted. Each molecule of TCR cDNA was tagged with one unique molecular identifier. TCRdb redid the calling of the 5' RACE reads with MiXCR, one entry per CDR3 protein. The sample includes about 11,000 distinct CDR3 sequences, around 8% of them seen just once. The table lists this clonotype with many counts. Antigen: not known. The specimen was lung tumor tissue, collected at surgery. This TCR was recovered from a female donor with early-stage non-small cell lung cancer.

Here the CDR3 DNA reads TGTGCCACCGGGACAGGGAGTTCCTACGAGCAGTACTTC. Translation gives CATGTGSSYEQYF. The genes are TRBV2 and TRBJ2-7; 9 bases agree with TRBD1. The CDR3 consists of 13 residues. CDR1 and CDR2 (germline): SNHLY, FYNNEI. V was pared by 10 bases and J by 1 base, with 5 bases of the junction left unmatched.